This entry concerns a single T cell receptor beta chain. Its antigen remains unidentified. This specimen belongs to a study of response to subunit inactivated influenza vaccine. MiXCR was run by TCRdb on the RT-PCR reads, yielding one entry per CDR3 protein. Of about 800,000 distinct CDR3 sequences listed, 21% are singletons. General study findings and limits: The study's authors posited that every seasonal influenza vaccination enlists few new T cells.

CDR3 length: 13 amino acids. The V end lost 0 bases, the J end lost 4 bases, and 7 bases lay between the germline ends. Germline values: CDR1 LGHNA, CDR2 YNFKEQ. Sequencing was performed on PBMCs from blood, taken around 5 days after vaccination. This TCR derives from a man between 45 and 60 years old who received an inactivated influenza vaccine. The chain has TRBV4-2 and TRBJ2-7, with unresolved D. The CDR3 loop reads CASSQDRRYEQYF. The CDR3 region has the DNA TGTGCCAGCAGCCAAGATCGGCGTTACGAGCAGTACTTC.